This passage covers 3 T cell receptor beta chains from one sample sequenced in a study of identical twins. TCRdb analysed the 5' RACE reads with MiXCR anew, one entry per CDR3 protein. This table has 1.5 million to 2 million distinct CDR3 sequences, around 33% appearing once. The sequencing sample was made of cord blood. These receptors all come from a newborn girl in good health.

The chain links TRBV12-3 or TRBV12-4 to TRBJ1-1; 8 nucleotides align to TRBD1. The V gene end was trimmed by 7 bases and the J gene end by 3 bases; junction bases not matched to a gene: 16. CDR3 length equals 17 residues. Here the CDR3 DNA reads TGTGCCAGCATCCTAGCAGGGGGCCTGGGGAGGGACACTGAAGCTTTCTTT. Translation: CASILAGGLGRDTEAFF.

This clonotype was observed a handful of times. The chain combines TRBV5-4 with TRBJ2-3, with 8 bases lining up with TRBD2. Germline V CDR1 and CDR2: SGHNT, YYREEE (reference sequence). V was pared by 5 bases and J by 1 base, with 9 bases of the junction left unmatched. The CDR3 totals 16 residues. The CDR3 here is CASSLIGGGRTDTQYF. CDR3 sequence (DNA): TGTGCCAGCAGTTTAATCGGGGGGGGCCGCACAGATACGCAGTATTTT. Variable domain in full (rest from reference TRBV5-4 and TRBJ2-3): ETGVTQSPTHLIKTRGQQVTLRCSSQSGHNTVSWYQQALGQGPQFIFQYYREEENGRGNFPPRFSGLQFPNYSSELNVNALELDDSALYLCASSLIGGGRTDTQYFGPGTRLTVL.

CDR3 residues: CASKGLANTGELFF. CDR3 coding DNA: TGTGCCAGCAAGGGACTAGCGAACACCGGGGAGCTGTTTTTT. The V gene is TRBV25-1, the J gene TRBJ2-2, with 8 positions matching TRBD2. The germline gives CDR1 MGHDK, CDR2 SYGVNS. The CDR3 runs to 14 residues. V lost 7 bases to trimming and J lost 0 bases; unmatched junction nucleotides: 1.